This TCR beta chain was identified during a study of spatial heterogeneity in lung cancer. Whole-study results and caveats: Mutation counts in tumors were tracked by counts of expanded intratumoral alpha and beta TCRs.

One entry per CDR3 protein results from TCRdb running MiXCR on the 5' RACE reads. The data hold about 9,500 distinct CDR3 sequences, with roughly an eighth observed a single time. The time point: sample taken at primary tumor resection. In its sample, this clonotype ranks as medium-sized. Its antigen is undetermined. In germline, CDR1 is MNHEY, CDR2 SVGAGI. Trimming took 1 base from V and 2 from J, leaving 8 bases between them. This CDR3 contains 14 residues. The sample in question was lung tumor tissue, obtained at surgery. The chain links TRBV6-5 to TRBJ1-2, with D perhaps matching TRBD1 (6 bases). This receptor was taken from a male donor with early-stage non-small cell lung cancer. CDR3 in amino acids: CASSYWQGNYGYTF. The CDR3 nucleotides read TGTGCCAGCAGTTACTGGCAGGGGAACTATGGCTACACCTTC.